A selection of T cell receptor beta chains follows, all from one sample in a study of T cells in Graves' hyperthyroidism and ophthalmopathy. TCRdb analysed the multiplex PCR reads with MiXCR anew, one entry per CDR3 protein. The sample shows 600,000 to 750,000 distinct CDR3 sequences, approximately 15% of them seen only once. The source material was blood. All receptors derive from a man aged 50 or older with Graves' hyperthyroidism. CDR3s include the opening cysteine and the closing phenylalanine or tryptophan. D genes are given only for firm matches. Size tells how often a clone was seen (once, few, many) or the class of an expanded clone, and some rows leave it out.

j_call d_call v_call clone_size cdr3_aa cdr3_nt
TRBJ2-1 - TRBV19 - CASSIGTPEEQFF TGTGCCAGTAGTATAGGAACCCCCGAGGAGCAGTTCTTC
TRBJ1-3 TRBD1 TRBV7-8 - CASSPADRVAGNTIYF TGTGCCAGCAGCCCGGCGGACAGGGTGGCTGGAAACACCATATATTTT
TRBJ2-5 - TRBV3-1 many CASSRGFDRETQYF TGTGCCAGCAGCCGAGGCTTTGACAGAGAGACCCAGTACTTC
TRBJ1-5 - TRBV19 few CASSIGFLRNQPQHF TGTGCCAGTAGTATAGGGTTCTTACGAAATCAGCCCCAGCATTTT
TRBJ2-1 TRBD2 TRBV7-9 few CASSLRESGGRSYNEQFF TGTGCCAGCAGCTTAAGGGAATCGGGAGGCCGCTCCTACAATGAGCAGTTCTTC
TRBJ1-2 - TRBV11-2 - CASTWGRDDYTF TGTGCCAGCACCTGGGGGAGGGATGACTACACCTTC
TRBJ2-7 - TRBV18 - CASSPPTGFFYYEQYF TGTGCCAGCTCACCTCCTACAGGTTTTTTCTACTACGAGCAGTACTTC
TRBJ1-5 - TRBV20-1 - CSATIGGLVSNQPQHF TGCAGTGCTACTATCGGGGGGCTCGTTAGCAATCAGCCCCAGCATTTT
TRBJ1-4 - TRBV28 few CASSDQGLSEEKLFF TGTGCCAGCAGTGACCAGGGGTTAAGCGAAGAAAAACTGTTTTTT
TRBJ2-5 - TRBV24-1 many CATSRNQETQYF TGTGCCACCAGTCGGAACCAAGAGACCCAGTACTTC
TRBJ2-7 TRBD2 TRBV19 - CASSIVAGAYEQYF TGTGCCAGTAGTATTGTAGCGGGAGCCTACGAGCAGTACTTC
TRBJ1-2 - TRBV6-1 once CASSHAGTTYGYTF TGTGCCAGCAGTCATGCCGGGACGACGTATGGCTACACCTTC
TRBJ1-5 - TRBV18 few CASSRSRSNQPQHF TGTGCCAGCTCACGTTCAAGGAGCAATCAGCCCCAGCATTTT
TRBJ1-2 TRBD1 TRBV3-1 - CASSRNLGQGSDGYTF TGTGCCAGCAGCCGGAACTTGGGACAGGGCTCAGATGGCTACACCTTC
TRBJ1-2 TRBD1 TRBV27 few CASSLSSRQGAWAVGYTF TGTGCCAGCAGTTTATCGTCGCGACAGGGGGCGTGGGCAGTGGGCTACACCTTC
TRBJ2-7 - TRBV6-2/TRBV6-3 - CASSYPQGIYEQYF TGTGCCAGCAGTTACCCGCAGGGGATCTACGAGCAGTACTTC
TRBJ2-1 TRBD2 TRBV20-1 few CSASDGTIFDTYNEQFF TGCAGTGCTAGTGACGGGACTATCTTCGACACCTACAATGAGCAGTTCTTC
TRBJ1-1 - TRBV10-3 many CAISDPLNTEAFF TGTGCCATCAGTGACCCCTTGAACACTGAAGCTTTCTTT
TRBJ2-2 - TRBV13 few CASSKAGTSNTGELFF TGTGCCAGCAGCAAAGCCGGGACATCTAACACCGGGGAGCTGTTTTTT
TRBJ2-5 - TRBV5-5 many CASSIRPVETQYF TGTGCCAGCAGCATAAGACCGGTGGAGACCCAGTACTTC
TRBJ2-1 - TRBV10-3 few CAISERIGKFF TGTGCCATCAGTGAACGAATAGGAAAGTTCTTC
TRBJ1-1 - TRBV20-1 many CSARPNTEAFF TGCAGTGCTCGCCCGAACACTGAAGCTTTCTTT
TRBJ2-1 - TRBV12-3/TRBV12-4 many CASTRVGNEQFF TGTGCCAGCACAAGAGTGGGAAATGAGCAGTTCTTC
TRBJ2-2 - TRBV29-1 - CSVDHRMVEATNTGELFF TGCAGCGTTGATCATCGTATGGTCGAGGCAACCAACACCGGGGAGCTGTTTTTT
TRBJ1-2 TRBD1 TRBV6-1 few CASSRAGTDKFYGYTF TGTGCCAGCAGTAGGGCTGGGACAGACAAATTCTATGGCTACACCTTC
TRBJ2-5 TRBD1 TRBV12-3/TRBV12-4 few CASRYRGQETQYF TGTGCCAGCAGGTACAGGGGGCAAGAGACCCAGTACTTC
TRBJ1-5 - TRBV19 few CASTDRREINQPQHF TGTGCCAGTACCGATCGCCGGGAGATCAATCAGCCCCAGCATTTT
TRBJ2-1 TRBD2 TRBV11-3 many CASSLEAGGPYNEQFF TGTGCCAGCAGCTTAGAAGCGGGAGGGCCTTACAATGAGCAGTTCTTC
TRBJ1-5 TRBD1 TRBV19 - CASSIGTGRQPQHF TGTGCCAGTAGTATCGGGACAGGGCGACAGCCCCAGCATTTT
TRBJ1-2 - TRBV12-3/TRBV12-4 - CASVRDTKKNYGYTF TGTGCCAGCGTCCGGGACACAAAAAAGAACTATGGCTACACCTTC
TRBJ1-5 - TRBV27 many CASSSLHWNQPQHF TGTGCCAGCAGTTCCCTCCACTGGAATCAGCCCCAGCATTTT
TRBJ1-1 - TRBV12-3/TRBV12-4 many CASSGAGVTEAFF TGTGCCAGCAGTGGGGCGGGGGTCACTGAAGCTTTCTTT
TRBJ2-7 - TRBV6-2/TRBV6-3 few CASSYPRHEQYF TGTGCCAGCAGTTACCCTAGGCACGAGCAGTACTTC
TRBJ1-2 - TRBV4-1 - CASSQVRANYGYTF TGCGCCAGCAGCCAAGTTAGGGCTAACTATGGCTACACCTTC
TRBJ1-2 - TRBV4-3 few CASSQQRDVLGYGYTF TGCGCCAGCAGCCAACAGCGGGACGTCTTGGGCTATGGCTACACCTTC
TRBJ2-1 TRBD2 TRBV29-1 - CSGEVGDPGLARLQFF TGCAGCGGGGAGGTGGGGGACCCGGGACTAGCCCGCCTGCAGTTCTTC
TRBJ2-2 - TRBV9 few CASSPRQLESGELFF TGTGCCAGCAGCCCTCGCCAGCTCGAATCCGGGGAGCTGTTTTTT
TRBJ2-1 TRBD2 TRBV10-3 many CAIKAGGGPDEQFF TGTGCCATCAAGGCGGGAGGGGGTCCCGATGAGCAGTTCTTC
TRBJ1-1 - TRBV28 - CASSWAGASTEAFF TGTGCCAGCAGTTGGGCAGGGGCCAGCACTGAAGCTTTCTTT
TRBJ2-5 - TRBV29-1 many CSVARDRQTETQYF TGCAGCGTTGCGAGGGACCGACAGACGGAGACCCAGTACTTC
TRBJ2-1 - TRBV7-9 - CASTRDPLNEQFF TGTGCCAGCACCAGGGACCCCCTCAATGAGCAGTTCTTC
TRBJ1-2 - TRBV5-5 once CASSLDREFSGYTF TGTGCCAGCAGCTTGGACAGGGAATTTAGTGGCTACACCTTC